This entry is about one TCR beta chain. The antigen is undetermined. Germline loops: CDR1 MNHEY, CDR2 SMNVEV (reference sequence). The CDR3 has 19 residues. V lost 5 bases to trimming and J lost 2 bases; unmatched junction nucleotides: 18. The record originates from a study of cytomegalovirus exposure and HLA in healthy donors. General observations from the study: Most TCR beta V segments were productive about 87% or about 30% of the time in an earlier analysis. Relative to the roughly 700-donor mean, N-insertions were reportedly fewer in an Asian-associated ancestry cluster in a later analysis. According to the study, roughly 160 TCR beta chains were cytomegalovirus-associated.

PCR primers comprised 60 Vbeta and 13 Jbeta primers. Clones were read by immunoSEQ multiplex PCR, and TCRdb kept only the in-frame ones, dropping some. The sample lists some 110,000 clones, roughly 79% occurring once. Material: PBMCs. The V call is TRBV27, the J call TRBJ2-1; 7 bases agree with TRBD1. The source of this sequence is a woman aged 25-40 years in good health and CMV-seronegative. CDR3 loop: CASSPDRARTRRPYNEQFF. The CDR3 bases are TGTGCCAGCAGTCCTGACAGGGCAAGGACCCGGCGACCCTACAATGAGCAGTTCTTC.